Following are 28 T cell receptor beta chains from one sample sequenced in a study of molecular identifiers for immune sequencing clone quantification. TCRdb recomputed calls from the PCR reads with MiXCR, one row per CDR3 protein. The repertoire holds around 460,000 distinct CDR3 sequences, with less than 30% as singletons. Input material: naive CD8+ T cells from blood, with Jurkat cell RNA spiked in. Described subset: FACS-sorted CD8+CD4-CCR7+CD45RA+ naive T cells. The receptors derive from a human donor in good health. Some libraries in this study had Jurkat cell RNA spiked in.

V gene TRBV27 combines with J gene TRBJ1-2; D not resolved. V gave up 6 bases and J gave up 1 base, with 18 bases separating them. Germline CDR1 is MNHEY and CDR2 is SMNVEV (reference sequence). The CDR3 covers 16 residues. CDR3 sequence reads: CASSPASRSVNYGYTF. The CDR3 bases are TGTGCCAGCAGCCCCGCTAGCAGGAGCGTTAACTATGGCTACACCTTC.

As concerns this clonotype: A much bigger clone sits one base away, suggesting this may be a read error. The chain recombines TRBV6-2 or TRBV6-3 with TRBJ2-3; 7 nucleotides align to TRBD1. The CDR3 runs to 14 residues. Germline V gene lookup returns CDR1 MNHEY and CDR2 SVGEGT. The J segment lost 3 bases and the V segment lost 10 bases, leaving 10 bases of the junction unmatched. As DNA, the CDR3 is TGTGCCACTGACGGGACAGATAGGACAGATACGCAGTATTTT. Encoded protein: CATDGTDRTDTQYF.

This clonotype has a count of ten or more. CDR3 sequence reads: CATSYQEYNSPLHF. The CDR3 nucleotides are TGTGCCACCAGCTACCAGGAATATAATTCACCCCTCCACTTT. The chain combines TRBV15 with TRBJ1-6; D gene ambiguous. This CDR3 is 14 amino acids long. V lost 5 bases and J 4 bases, leaving 9 bases between the germline ends. The germline V gene has CDR1 LNHNV and CDR2 YYDKDF (reference sequence).

V usage is TRBV5-8 and J usage is TRBJ2-1; 10 positions match TRBD2. V lost 1 base and J lost 8; bases outside the gene matches: 3. Germline V gives CDR1 SGHTS, CDR2 YDEGEE. This CDR3 region has 14 residues. The CDR3 DNA follows: TGTGCCAGCAGCTTGAGCGGGGGGGCCGATGAGCAGTTCTTC. It translates to CASSLSGGADEQFF. Variable domain in full (rest from reference TRBV5-8 and TRBJ2-1): EAGVTQSPTHLIKTRGQQATLRCSPISGHTSVYWYQQALGLGLQFLLWYDEGEERNRGNFPPRFSGRQFPNYSSELNVNALELEDSALYLCASSLSGGADEQFFGPGTRLTVL.

This clonotype was found many times. The genes are TRBV28 and TRBJ1-5; no clear D gene. Germline V gene lookup returns CDR1 MDHEN and CDR2 SYDVKM. Between the trimmed V and J ends, which lost 6 bases and 8 bases, there was a span of 20 bases. CDR3 length: 15 amino acids. The CDR3 region is CASRRMMNPLEPQHF. In nucleotides, the CDR3 is TGTGCCAGCAGGAGGATGATGAACCCCTTGGAGCCCCAGCATTTT.

This rearrangement joins TRBV7-9 to TRBJ2-6; maybe TRBD1 (6 bases). Deletions cut 5 bases from V and 0 bases from J, with 23 bases between. Germline CDR1 SEHNR, CDR2 FQNEAQ (reference sequence). This CDR3 spans 20 amino acids. CDR3 residues: CASSPAIGTPPSSGANVLTF. The CDR3 bases are TGTGCCAGCAGCCCCGCCATCGGGACACCACCGAGCTCTGGGGCCAACGTCCTGACTTTC.

A note on this clonotype: At one end, the junction sequence differs from germline, possibly due to a read error. V is TRBV30 and J is TRBJ2-7; weak D call: TRBD2 (5 bases). Germline V gene sequence: CDR1 GTSNPN, CDR2 SVGIG (reference sequence). This CDR3 is 12 amino acids long. The CDR3 bases are TGTGCCTGGAGCGGTCAAGACTACGAGCAGCACTTC. It specifies CAWSGQDYEQHF.

This clonotype was detected only once. This may be a read error, as it is one base from a much larger clone. V is TRBV5-1 and J is TRBJ1-1; D gene unclear. V was trimmed by 4 bases and J by 2 bases, leaving 12 bases between them. Per germline, CDR1 SGHRS and CDR2 YFSETQ. There are 14 residues in the CDR3. As DNA, the CDR3 is TGCGCCAGCAGCCGGCTGGGAGAAAACACTGAAGCTTTCTTT. This encodes CASSRLGENTEAFF. Using reference TRBV5-1 and TRBJ1-1 for the parts outside the CDR3, the full variable domain is KAGVTQTPRYLIKTRGQQVTLSCSPISGHRSVSWYQQTPGQGLQFLFEYFSETQRNKGNFPGRFSGRQFSNSRSEMNVSTLELGDSALYLCASSRLGENTEAFFGQGTRLTVV.

The chain links TRBV28 to TRBJ2-3; 10 bases are shared with TRBD1. V was pared by 11 bases and J by 3 bases, with 14 bases of the junction left unmatched. The germline CDR1 and CDR2 sequences are MDHEN and SYDVKM. This CDR3 comprises 16 residues. CDR3 nucleotides: TGTGCCGGCACCCTCCGGACAGGGGGTATAACAGATACGCAGTATTTT. It encodes CAGTLRTGGITDTQYF. Combining the CDR3 with reference TRBV28 and TRBJ2-3 gives the whole variable domain DVKVTQSSRYLVKRTGEKVFLECVQDMDHENMFWYRQDPGLGLRLIYFSYDVKMKEKGDIPEGYSVSREKKERFSLILESASTNQTSMYLCAGTLRTGGITDTQYFGPGTRLTVL.

This chain links TRBV19 with TRBJ2-7; 7 positions match TRBD2. V lost 1 base and J lost 1; bases outside the gene matches: 4. Germline V gene lookup returns CDR1 LNHDA and CDR2 SQIVND (reference sequence). The CDR3 loop spans 15 amino acids. This CDR3 reads CASSIGGRASYEQYF. The CDR3 DNA reads TGTGCCAGTAGTATAGGTGGGAGGGCTTCCTACGAGCAGTACTTC. Variable domain in full (rest from reference TRBV19 and TRBJ2-7): DGGITQSPKYLFRKEGQNVTLSCEQNLNHDAMYWYRQDPGQGLRLIYYSQIVNDFQKGDIAEGYSVSREKKESFPLTVTSAQKNPTAFYLCASSIGGRASYEQYFGPGTRLTVT.

Points on this clonotype: This may arise from a read error, as a much more abundant clone is one base away. The V and J genes are TRBV6-2 or TRBV6-3 and TRBJ2-4, with unresolved D. This CDR3 is 13 amino acids long. The germline gives CDR1 MNHEY, CDR2 SVGEGT. The CDR3 here is CASSLRAKDIQYF. Written as DNA, the CDR3 is TGTGCCAGCAGTTTGCGAGCCAAAGACATTCAGTACTTC.

This clonotype was observed a few times. A much larger clonotype is one base distant, so this may be a read error. This rearrangement joins TRBV5-8 to TRBJ2-7, with 8 nucleotides matching TRBD1. Unmatched junction bases numbered 6, after V lost 4 bases and J lost 3 bases. CDR3 size: 14 residues. Germline V gene sequence: CDR1 SGHTS, CDR2 YDEGEE. The CDR3 loop is CASSTGTGLYEQYF. The CDR3 region has the DNA TGTGCCAGCAGCACCGGGACAGGACTCTACGAGCAGTACTTC.

The chain couples TRBV5-4 to TRBJ2-2; 11 bases are a match to TRBD1. The germline CDR1 and CDR2 sequences are SGHNT and YYREEE (reference sequence). The CDR3 contains 17 residues. V gave up 4 bases and J gave up 1 base; unmatched junction bases: 6. The CDR3 region is CASSKDRGHVNTGELFF. The CDR3, as DNA: TGTGCCAGCAGCAAGGACAGGGGGCATGTGAACACCGGGGAGCTGTTTTTT. Based on the CDR3 plus reference TRBV5-4 and TRBJ2-2, the full variable domain is ETGVTQSPTHLIKTRGQQVTLRCSSQSGHNTVSWYQQALGQGPQFIFQYYREEENGRGNFPPRFSGLQFPNYSSELNVNALELDDSALYLCASSKDRGHVNTGELFFGEGSRLTVL.

This clonotype was counted a few times. CDR3: CASSTWTGSPYEQYF. The CDR3 coding sequence is TGTGCCAGTAGTACTTGGACAGGGAGCCCTTACGAGCAGTACTTC. V and J are TRBV19 and TRBJ2-7; TRBD1 matches 8 bases. Trimming cost V 4 bases and J 4 bases; bases outside gene matches: 9. Germline values: CDR1 LNHDA, CDR2 SQIVND (reference sequence). This CDR3 is built from 15 residues.

There are a few counts of this clonotype. V is TRBV7-2 and J is TRBJ2-7, with 10 bases that match TRBD2. V was pared by 0 bases and J by 0 bases, with 5 bases of the junction left unmatched. Per germline, CDR1 SGHTA and CDR2 FQGNSA. CDR3 length: 17 amino acids. The chain's CDR3 is CASSLASGGPNSYEQYF. The CDR3, as DNA: TGTGCCAGCAGCTTAGCTAGCGGGGGGCCCAACTCCTACGAGCAGTACTTC. The complete variable domain, with remaining parts taken from reference TRBV7-2 and TRBJ2-7, reads GAGVSQSPSNKVTEKGKDVELRCDPISGHTALYWYRQSLGQGLEFLIYFQGNSAPDKSGLPSDRFSAERTGGSVSTLTIQRTQQEDSAVYLCASSLASGGPNSYEQYFGPGTRLTVT.

This clonotype was counted at least ten times. The J gene is TRBJ2-3, the V gene TRBV12-3 or TRBV12-4; D not certain. The CDR3 is 14 residues long. V dropped 3 bases and J dropped 1 base, with 8 bases sitting between them. The DNA of the CDR3 is TGTGCCAGCAGTTTTTATATTGGCACAGATACGCAGTATTTT. It specifies CASSFYIGTDTQYF.

The DNA of the CDR3 is TGTGCCAGCGGGACTAGCGGGAGAGCTAGCACAGATACGCAGTATTTT. This codes for CASGTSGRASTDTQYF. The J gene is TRBJ2-3, the V gene TRBV27; TRBD2 matches at 14 bases. Germline values: CDR1 MNHEY, CDR2 SMNVEV (reference sequence). The J segment lost 0 bases and the V segment lost 8 bases, leaving 4 bases of the junction unmatched. The CDR3 has 16 amino acids.

There are a few counts of this clonotype. The CDR3 nucleotides read TGTGCCAGCAGCCAAAAGGCCTACGAGCAGTACTTC. It translates to CASSQKAYEQYF. The V and J genes are TRBV6-2 or TRBV6-3 and TRBJ2-7; D is unclear. Germline loops: CDR1 MNHEY, CDR2 SVGEGT. The CDR3 totals 12 residues. V was pared by 6 bases and J by 2 bases, with 8 bases between.

Remarks on this clonotype: Lacking the conserved final phenylalanine or tryptophan, this CDR3 likely reflects a read error. The chain couples TRBV28 to TRBJ1-2; 8 nucleotides align to TRBD1. Germline lookup yields CDR1 MDHEN and CDR2 SYDVKM. The CDR3 is 14 residues long. V shed 5 bases, J shed 5 bases, and the junction held 7 bases outside the gene matches. The CDR3, as DNA: TGTGCCAGCAGTAACAATAACAGGGGGTATGGCTACACCATC. Translating gives CASSNNNRGYGYTI.

This clonotype was seen more than once but under ten times. V gene TRBV27 combines with J gene TRBJ1-5; D is unclear. There are 14 residues in the CDR3. Germline assignment: CDR1 MNHEY and CDR2 SMNVEV (reference sequence). V was pared by 5 bases and J by 6 bases, with 14 bases between. The DNA for the CDR3 is TGTGCCAGCAGTCCAGGACTGCCCCGTCAGCCCCAGCATTTT. This sequence encodes CASSPGLPRQPQHF.

The V call is TRBV27, the J call TRBJ2-7, with no clear D. CDR3 length: 15 amino acids. Trimming left V 3 bases short and J 4 bases short, with 16 bases between. Germline V gene sequence: CDR1 MNHEY, CDR2 SMNVEV (reference sequence). In nucleotides, the CDR3 is TGTGCCAGCAGTTTCCCCGGTAGTGGGCTTTACGAGCAGTACTTC. It specifies CASSFPGSGLYEQYF.

This clonotype was recorded a few times. The J gene is TRBJ1-1, the V gene TRBV6-5; no firm D call. Germline V lookup: CDR1 MNHEY, CDR2 SVGAGI. This CDR3 has 14 amino acids. V lost 5 bases to trimming and J lost 1 base, with 11 bases between them. CDR3 DNA: TGTGCCAGCAGTCTACGACATACGAACACTGAAGCTTTCTTT. It yields the protein CASSLRHTNTEAFF.

About this clonotype: A single base separates this from a much larger clone, so it may be a read error. The chain joins TRBV4-1 to TRBJ2-5; D unresolved. The CDR3 covers 12 residues. Germline-derived CDR1 and CDR2 are MGHRA and YSYEKL. The CDR3 DNA sequence: TGCGCCAGCAGCCGCGGCGCGGAGACCCCGTACTTC. Its protein product is CASSRGAETPYF.

This clonotype appeared many times. The J gene is TRBJ2-7, the V gene TRBV20-1; D call uncertain. Germline V gives CDR1 DFQATT, CDR2 SNEGSKA (reference sequence). The CDR3 extends over 12 amino acids. V lost 5 bases to trimming and J lost 2 bases, with 10 bases between them. The CDR3 nucleotides read TGCAGTGCTGGCTACGGCGCCTACGAGCAGTACTTC. Its protein product is CSAGYGAYEQYF.

The sample holds a few counts of this clonotype. V is TRBV19 and J is TRBJ2-7, with 8 nucleotides matching TRBD1. Germline CDR1 LNHDA, CDR2 SQIVND (reference sequence). This CDR3 region has 16 residues. V dropped 4 bases and J dropped 1; count of bases not matched to a gene: 9. The CDR3 DNA sequence: TGTGCCAGTAGTAAGAACCGACAGGGGACTTCCTACGAGCAGTACTTC. Amino acid sequence: CASSKNRQGTSYEQYF.

This clonotype was observed at least ten times. The J gene is TRBJ2-5, the V gene TRBV5-1; 14 bases line up with TRBD2. This CDR3 contains 18 residues. The V segment lost 3 bases and the J segment 1 base; nucleotides outside the gene matches: 8. Germline V CDR1 and CDR2: SGHRS, YFSETQ. DNA for the CDR3: TGCGCCAGCAGCTCCGGGACTAGCGGGAGAACCACCCAAGAGACCCAGTACTTC. Amino acid sequence: CASSSGTSGRTTQETQYF.

Worth noting for this clonotype: The final CDR3 position lacks the conserved phenylalanine or tryptophan, pointing to a likely read error. This sequence joins TRBV5-3 and TRBJ1-1; D is unresolved. TRBV5-3 is an ORF, and what it does is uncertain. The CDR3 spans 14 residues. CDR3 coding DNA: TGTGCCAGCAGCTTGGCGGAAGGAACCCTCTTGGCTTTCTCT. Encoded protein: CASSLAEGTLLAFS.

The J gene is TRBJ1-1, the V gene TRBV30, with D perhaps TRBD1 (5 bases). Per germline, CDR1 GTSNPN and CDR2 SVGIG (reference sequence). CDR3 length: 13 residues. The V end lost 2 bases, the J end lost 8 bases, and 15 bases lay between the germline ends. The CDR3 loop is CAWSTKGRGEAFF. CDR3 DNA: TGTGCCTGGAGTACGAAGGGGCGTGGGGAAGCTTTCTTT.